The 18 T cell receptor beta chains listed next were all sequenced from one sample in a study of OX40 agonist ivuxolimab in advanced cancers. The repertoire was sequenced with immunoSEQ multiplex PCR; TCRdb's copy has only in-frame clones and lacks some. The sample has some 66,000 clones; less than 90% are singletons. The sample here was CD4+ or CD8+ T cells sorted from blood, taken in a trial of the OX40 agonist ivuxolimab. Receptor source: an adult with an advanced solid tumor such as melanoma, head and neck, liver or kidney cancer.

This chain links TRBV5-1 with TRBJ2-3, with D possibly being TRBD1 (5 bases). Germline assignment: CDR1 SGHRS and CDR2 YFSETQ. The CDR3 contains 15 residues. Trimming took 1 base from V and 3 from J, leaving 12 bases between them. The CDR3, as DNA: TGCGCCAGCAGCTTGAGGGGCCTAGGGACAGATACGCAGTATTTT. Protein sequence: CASSLRGLGTDTQYF. The full variable domain, in which reference TRBV5-1 and TRBJ2-3 provide the parts outside the CDR3, is KAGVTQTPRYLIKTRGQQVTLSCSPISGHRSVSWYQQTPGQGLQFLFEYFSETQRNKGNFPGRFSGRQFSNSRSEMNVSTLELGDSALYLCASSLRGLGTDTQYFGPGTRLTVL.

This chain joins TRBV29-1 and TRBJ2-2, with D perhaps given as TRBD1 or TRBD2 (5 bases each). Looked up from germline, CDR1 is SQVTM and CDR2 is ANQGSEA. V lost 3 bases, J lost 6 bases, and 14 bases lay in between. CDR3 length equals 14 residues. CDR3 in DNA: TGCAGCGTTGATCTGGGGGTTAGGGCCGGGGAGCTGTTTTTT. Encoded protein: CSVDLGVRAGELFF.

The chain links TRBV6-1 to TRBJ1-1; 8 bases map to TRBD1. Germline V CDR1 and CDR2: MNHNS, SASEGT. V was pared by 5 bases and J by 0 bases, with 5 bases of the junction left unmatched. The CDR3 sequence is 15 residues long. The CDR3 nucleotides read TGTGCCAGCAGTACGGACAGGGCCATGAACACTGAAGCTTTCTTT. This codes for CASSTDRAMNTEAFF.

The rearrangement joins TRBV25-1 to TRBJ2-3; 10 nucleotides agree with TRBD2. CDR1 and CDR2 (germline): MGHDK, SYGVNS. Trimming at V came to 4 bases and at J to 10 bases, leaving 8 bases not matched to a gene. The CDR3 is 14 residues long. CDR3 coding DNA: TGTGCCAGCAGTGGGAGCGGGAGGGCCGCGGCGCAGTATTTT. Protein sequence: CASSGSGRAAAQYF. Variable domain in full (rest from reference TRBV25-1 and TRBJ2-3): EADIYQTPRYLVIGTGKKITLECSQTMGHDKMYWYQQDPGMELHLIHYSYGVNSTEKGDLSSESTVSRIRTEHFPLTLESARPSHTSQYLCASSGSGRAAAQYFGPGTRLTVL.

The CDR3 spells CAWNNPGLDAYEQYF. The CDR3 DNA reads TGTGCCTGGAATAACCCGGGACTGGACGCCTACGAGCAGTACTTC. This rearrangement joins TRBV30 to TRBJ2-7, with D possibly TRBD2 on 6 matching bases. Germline V lookup: CDR1 GTSNPN, CDR2 SVGIG (reference sequence). This CDR3 spans 15 amino acids. Between the trimmed V and J ends, which lost 4 bases and 2 bases, there was a span of 18 bases.

The rearrangement links TRBV11-3 to TRBJ2-3; D perhaps matches TRBD2 (6 bases). Trimming shortened V by 5 bases and J by 3 bases, and 18 bases separated the two germline ends. From germline, CDR1 is SGHNT and CDR2 YENEEA. This CDR3 spans 16 amino acids. CDR3 protein: CASSPGLEGRTDTQYF. The CDR3 region has the DNA TGTGCCAGCAGCCCCGGACTGGAGGGGCGGACAGATACGCAGTATTTT.

This chain joins TRBV6-5 and TRBJ2-5; 10 positions match TRBD1. CDR3 length equals 16 residues. CDR1 is MNHEY, CDR2 SVGAGI, per germline. The junction had 8 bases not matched to a gene; V was cut back by 2 bases and J by 5 bases. CDR3 coding DNA: TGTGCCAGCAGTTACGGGGGACAGGGGATGTGGGAGACCCAGTACTTC. Protein sequence: CASSYGGQGMWETQYF.

The rearrangement joins TRBV5-1 to TRBJ2-5; TRBD1 matches at 7 bases. V gave up 4 bases and J gave up 0 bases; unmatched junction bases: 6. The CDR3 totals 15 residues. Per germline, CDR1 SGHRS and CDR2 YFSETQ. CDR3 DNA sequence: TGCGCCAGCAGCAGGGGACAGAGAAACCAAGAGACCCAGTACTTC. Its protein is CASSRGQRNQETQYF.

In this sample, this clone turned up once. V and J are TRBV5-1 and TRBJ2-1, with 15 bases matching TRBD2. Trimming took 3 bases from V and 7 from J; bases not matched to a gene: 8. Germline-derived CDR1 and CDR2 are SGHRS and YFSETQ. This CDR3 has 17 amino acids. CDR3 in amino acids: CASSSGLAGGPGNEQFF. CDR3 DNA sequence: TGCGCCAGCAGCTCGGGACTAGCGGGAGGACCAGGGAATGAGCAGTTCTTC. Filled out from reference TRBV5-1 and TRBJ2-1, the complete variable domain reads KAGVTQTPRYLIKTRGQQVTLSCSPISGHRSVSWYQQTPGQGLQFLFEYFSETQRNKGNFPGRFSGRQFSNSRSEMNVSTLELGDSALYLCASSSGLAGGPGNEQFFGPGTRLTVL.

This chain joins TRBV6-1 and TRBJ2-7; 8 nucleotides agree with TRBD2. Trimming took 5 bases from V and 2 from J; bases not matched to a gene: 2. CDR3 length: 13 amino acids. Germline V CDR1 and CDR2: MNHNS, SASEGT. CDR3 sequence: CASSREGAYEQYF. CDR3 sequence (DNA): TGTGCCAGCAGTCGGGAGGGAGCCTACGAGCAGTACTTC.

V usage is TRBV11-3 and J usage is TRBJ2-1; 9 bases line up with TRBD2. Trimming removed 1 base from V and 9 bases from J; junction bases left unmatched: 4. CDR3 length equals 14 residues. CDR1 and CDR2 (germline): SGHNT, YENEEA. CDR3 sequence: CASSLGTSVGEQFF. The CDR3, as DNA: TGTGCCAGCAGCTTAGGGACTAGCGTAGGTGAGCAGTTCTTC.

The chain combines TRBV9 with TRBJ2-7, with a weak D call TRBD1 (6 bases). Per germline, CDR1 SGDLS and CDR2 YYNGEE. The CDR3 spans 14 residues. The germline V and J ends were trimmed by 3 bases and 2 bases, with 12 bases remaining between them. The CDR3 protein is CASSALTGTYEQYF. In DNA, the CDR3 is TGTGCCAGCAGCGCCCTGACAGGAACCTACGAGCAGTACTTC.

This chain uses TRBV7-9 with TRBJ2-1, with D unclear. Trimming pared 1 base from V and 5 bases from J, leaving 12 bases between. This CDR3 contains 15 residues. Germline loops: CDR1 SEHNR, CDR2 FQNEAQ (reference sequence). The CDR3 nucleotides are TGTGCCAGCAGCTTAGTCTGGCTAGATAACAATGAGCAGTTCTTC. Protein sequence: CASSLVWLDNNEQFF.

The chain joins TRBV14 to TRBJ1-2; no clear D gene. The CDR3 has 13 residues. Trimming left V 0 bases short and J 13 bases short, with 15 bases between. Germline V lookup: CDR1 SGHDN, CDR2 FVKESK. In DNA form, the CDR3 reads TGTGCCAGCAGCCAAGAAATTGCCAGCCAATTCACCTTC. This encodes CASSQEIASQFTF.

In its sample, this clone was seen once. The chain is built from TRBV19 and TRBJ1-5, with no clear D. Germline V CDR1 and CDR2: LNHDA, SQIVND (reference sequence). The germline V and J ends were trimmed by 3 bases and 0 bases, with 6 bases remaining between them. This CDR3 spans 14 amino acids. The CDR3 sequence is CASSIYSSNQPQHF. CDR3 bases: TGTGCCAGTAGTATCTATAGTAGCAATCAGCCCCAGCATTTT.

The chain's CDR3 is CASRMAGEFYEQYF. The CDR3 nucleotides read TGTGCCAGCAGGATGGCGGGAGAGTTCTACGAGCAGTACTTC. V is TRBV6-5 and J is TRBJ2-7; 7 bases are shared with TRBD2. The germline gives CDR1 MNHEY, CDR2 SVGAGI. V shed 6 bases and J 3 bases; nucleotides not matched to a gene: 8. The CDR3 totals 14 residues.

The chain is built from TRBV5-1 and TRBJ1-2; no definite D call. This CDR3 comprises 13 residues. Trimming took off 0 bases at V and 5 bases at J, with 8 bases between the two ends. CDR1 and CDR2 (germline): SGHRS, YFSETQ. Here the CDR3 DNA reads TGCGCCAGCAGCTTGGCAGATGGGTATGGCTACACCTTC. It is translated as CASSLADGYGYTF.

The J gene is TRBJ2-1, the V gene TRBV7-7, with TRBD2 matching 7 bases. V lost 4 bases, J lost 6 bases, and 6 bases stayed unmatched. The CDR3 length is 14 residues. Germline CDR1 and CDR2: SSHAT and FNYEAQ (reference sequence). The CDR3 region has the DNA TGTGCCAGCAGCTCCCTAAGCGGGATCAATGAGCAGTTCTTC. Translation gives CASSSLSGINEQFF.